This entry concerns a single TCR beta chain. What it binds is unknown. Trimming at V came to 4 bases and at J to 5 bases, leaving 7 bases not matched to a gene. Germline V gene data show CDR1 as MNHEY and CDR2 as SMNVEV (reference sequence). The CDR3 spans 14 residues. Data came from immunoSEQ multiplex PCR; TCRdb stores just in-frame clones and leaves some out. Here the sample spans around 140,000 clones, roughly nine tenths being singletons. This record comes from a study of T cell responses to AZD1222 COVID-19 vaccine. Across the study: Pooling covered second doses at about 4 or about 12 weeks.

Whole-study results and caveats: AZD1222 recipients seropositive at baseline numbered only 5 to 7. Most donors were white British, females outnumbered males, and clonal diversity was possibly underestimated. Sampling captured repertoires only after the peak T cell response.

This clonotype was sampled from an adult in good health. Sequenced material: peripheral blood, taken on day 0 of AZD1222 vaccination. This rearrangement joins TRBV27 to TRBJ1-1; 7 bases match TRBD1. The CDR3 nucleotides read TGTGCCAGCAGTTCATACAGGGGTTGGACTGAAGCTTTCTTT. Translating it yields CASSSYRGWTEAFF.